These T cell receptor beta chains were read from a single sample in a study of CD8 T cells in Susac syndrome. TCRdb re-called the immunoSEQ multiplex PCR reads through MiXCR, storing one row per CDR3 protein. The data show 110,000 or so distinct CDR3 sequences, 85% to 95% seen once. Input material: CD4+ T cells from PBMCs. All receptors derive from a human donor with multiple sclerosis. CDR3s include the opening cysteine and the closing phenylalanine or tryptophan. A D gene is named only where the DNA matches it firmly. Size tells how often a clone was seen (once, few, many) or the class of an expanded clone, and some rows leave it out.

j_gene	v_gene	abundance	d_gene	CDR3aa	CDR3nt
TRBJ2-5	TRBV30	-	TRBD1	CAWGSKGAETQYF	TGTGCCTGGGGTAGTAAGGGGGCTGAGACCCAGTACTTC
TRBJ1-4	TRBV5-1	-	TRBD1	CASGPTGGHEKLFF	TGCGCCAGCGGACCGACAGGGGGCCATGAAAAACTGTTTTTT
TRBJ2-7	TRBV5-4	-	TRBD2	CASSLTGGFYEQYF	TGTGCCAGCAGCTTGACCGGGGGGTTCTACGAGCAGTACTTC
TRBJ1-5	TRBV12-3/TRBV12-4	-	TRBD1	CASSRRQGIGNQPQHF	TGTGCCAGCAGTCGACGACAGGGTATAGGCAATCAGCCCCAGCATTTT
TRBJ1-5	TRBV12-3/TRBV12-4	-	-	CASSSPGSPQHF	TGTGCCAGCAGTTCCCCAGGGAGTCCCCAGCATTTT
TRBJ1-5	TRBV7-2	-	-	CASSFRGQPQHF	TGTGCCAGCAGCTTCAGAGGACAGCCCCAGCATTTT
TRBJ2-2	TRBV7-3	-	TRBD1	CASSSRQGAGTGELFF	TGTGCCAGCAGCTCTCGACAGGGGGCAGGAACCGGGGAGCTGTTTTTT
TRBJ2-7	TRBV12-3/TRBV12-4	-	-	CASSLGTYEQYF	TGTGCCAGCAGTTTGGGGACCTACGAGCAGTACTTC
TRBJ1-1	TRBV30	-	-	CAWSVTSEHTEAFF	TGTGCCTGGAGTGTAACGTCTGAGCACACTGAAGCTTTCTTT
TRBJ2-5	TRBV19	-	TRBD1	CASRPMTGRLSASRETQYF	TGTGCCAGTAGGCCGATGACAGGGCGATTGAGTGCTAGCCGGGAGACCCAGTACTTC
TRBJ1-2	TRBV18	-	-	CASSPPISNYGYTF	TGTGCCAGCTCACCACCGATTTCTAACTATGGCTACACCTTC
TRBJ1-1	TRBV6-2/TRBV6-3	-	TRBD1	CASSYPGTGEAFF	TGTGCCAGCAGTTACCCTGGGACAGGTGAAGCTTTCTTT
TRBJ1-2	TRBV30	-	TRBD1	CAWRRQGNYGYTF	TGTGCCTGGAGGAGACAGGGAAACTATGGCTACACCTTC
TRBJ2-2	TRBV12-3/TRBV12-4	-	TRBD1	CASSTGQGAFGELFF	TGTGCCAGCAGTACGGGACAGGGGGCATTCGGGGAGCTGTTTTTT
TRBJ2-6	TRBV28	-	-	CASYSGANVLTF	TGTGCCAGCTACTCTGGGGCCAACGTCCTGACTTTC
TRBJ1-5	TRBV20-1	-	-	CSARVGHGNQPQHF	TGCAGTGCTAGAGTGGGTCATGGCAATCAGCCCCAGCATTTT
TRBJ1-1	TRBV29-1	few	-	CSGVNTEAFF	TGCAGCGGTGTAAACACTGAAGCTTTCTTT
TRBJ2-1	TRBV2	once	-	CASIGGGVRSNEQFF	TGTGCCAGCATAGGAGGCGGGGTTCGCTCCAATGAGCAGTTCTTC
TRBJ1-1	TRBV7-3	-	-	CASSLARGGTEAFF	TGTGCCAGCAGCTTAGCGAGGGGCGGCACTGAAGCTTTCTTT
TRBJ1-2	TRBV5-6	-	-	CASSLPPSRGYTF	TGTGCCAGCAGCTTGCCACCCTCGAGGGGCTACACCTTC
TRBJ1-2	TRBV4-2	once	-	CASSQVGGAYLGYTF	TGTGCCAGCAGCCAAGTCGGGGGCGCCTACCTTGGCTACACCTTC
TRBJ1-2	TRBV27	-	-	CASSPTPLTSGYTF	TGTGCCAGCAGCCCGACACCTTTAACCTCCGGCTACACCTTC
TRBJ1-2	TRBV5-6	-	TRBD1	CASSRDRGLFGYTF	TGTGCCAGCAGCAGGGACAGGGGGCTCTTTGGCTACACCTTC
TRBJ2-1	TRBV18	-	TRBD2	CASSPRTSGEVYEQFF	TGTGCCAGCTCACCCCGGACTAGCGGGGAGGTGTATGAGCAGTTCTTC
TRBJ2-3	TRBV9	-	-	CARTTSLGTDTQYF	TGTGCCCGGACAACTAGTTTAGGCACAGATACGCAGTATTTT
TRBJ2-7	TRBV5-4	-	-	CASSPAGRTYEQYF	TGTGCCAGCAGCCCGGCGGGACGGACCTACGAGCAGTACTTC
TRBJ2-5	TRBV29-1	-	TRBD2	CSVESAGVQETQYF	TGCAGCGTTGAGTCAGCGGGGGTCCAAGAGACCCAGTACTTC
TRBJ2-7	TRBV20-1	-	TRBD2	CSARDSGGSYEQYF	TGCAGTGCTAGAGACTCGGGGGGGTCCTACGAGCAGTACTTC